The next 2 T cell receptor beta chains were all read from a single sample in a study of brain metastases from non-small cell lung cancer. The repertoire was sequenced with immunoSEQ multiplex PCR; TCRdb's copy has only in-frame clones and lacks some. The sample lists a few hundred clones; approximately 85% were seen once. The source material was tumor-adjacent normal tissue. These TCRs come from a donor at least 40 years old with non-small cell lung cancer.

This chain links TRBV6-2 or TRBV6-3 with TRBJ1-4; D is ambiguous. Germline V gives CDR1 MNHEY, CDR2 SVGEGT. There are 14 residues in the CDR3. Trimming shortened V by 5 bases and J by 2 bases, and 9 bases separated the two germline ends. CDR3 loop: CASSRRGTNEKLFF. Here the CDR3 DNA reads TGTGCCAGCAGTCGCAGAGGCACTAATGAAAAACTGTTTTTT.

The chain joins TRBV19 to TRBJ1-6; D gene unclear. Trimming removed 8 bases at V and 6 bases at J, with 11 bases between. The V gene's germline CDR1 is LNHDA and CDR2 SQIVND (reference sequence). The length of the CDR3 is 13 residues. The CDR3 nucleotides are TGTGCCAGTTATGCGGGGAGTAATTCACCCCTCCACTTT. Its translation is CASYAGSNSPLHF.